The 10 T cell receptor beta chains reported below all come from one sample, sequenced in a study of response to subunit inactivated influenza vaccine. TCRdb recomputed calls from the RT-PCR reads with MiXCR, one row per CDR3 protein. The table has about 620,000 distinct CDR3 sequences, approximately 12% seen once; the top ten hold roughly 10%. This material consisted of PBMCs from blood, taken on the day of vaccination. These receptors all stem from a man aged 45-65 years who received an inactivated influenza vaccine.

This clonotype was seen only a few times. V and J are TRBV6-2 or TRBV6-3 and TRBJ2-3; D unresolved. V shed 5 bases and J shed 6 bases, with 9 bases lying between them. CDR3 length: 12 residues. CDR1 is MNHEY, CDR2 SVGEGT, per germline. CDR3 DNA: TGTGCCAGCAGTAAGATCCCCGATACGCAGTATTTT. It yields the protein CASSKIPDTQYF.

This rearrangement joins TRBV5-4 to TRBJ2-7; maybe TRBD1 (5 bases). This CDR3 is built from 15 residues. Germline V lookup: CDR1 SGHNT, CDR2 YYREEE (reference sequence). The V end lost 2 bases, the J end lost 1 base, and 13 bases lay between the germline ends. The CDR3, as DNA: TGTGCCAGCAGCTTACCAGGGCAGGCATCCTACGAGCAGTACTTC. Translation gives CASSLPGQASYEQYF.

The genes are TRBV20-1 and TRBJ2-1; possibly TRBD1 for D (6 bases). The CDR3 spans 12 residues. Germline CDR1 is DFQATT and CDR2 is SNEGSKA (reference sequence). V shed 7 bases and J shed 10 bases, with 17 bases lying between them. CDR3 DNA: TGCAGTGGACAGGACGGACCGTCCGAGCAGTTCTTC. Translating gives CSGQDGPSEQFF.

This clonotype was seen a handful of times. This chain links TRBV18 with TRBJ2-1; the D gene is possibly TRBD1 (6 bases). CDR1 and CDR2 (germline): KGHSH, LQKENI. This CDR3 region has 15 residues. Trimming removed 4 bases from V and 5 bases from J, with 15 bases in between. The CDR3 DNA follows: TGTGCCAGCTCACTATTTGGGGACACAAACAATGAGCAGTTCTTC. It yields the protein CASSLFGDTNNEQFF.

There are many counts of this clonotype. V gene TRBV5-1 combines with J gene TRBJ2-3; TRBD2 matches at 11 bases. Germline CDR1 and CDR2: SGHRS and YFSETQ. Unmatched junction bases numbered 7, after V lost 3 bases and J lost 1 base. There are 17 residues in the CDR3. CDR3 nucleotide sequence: TGCGCCAGCAGCTACCTAGCGGGAGGCGCGGGCACAGATACGCAGTATTTT. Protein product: CASSYLAGGAGTDTQYF.

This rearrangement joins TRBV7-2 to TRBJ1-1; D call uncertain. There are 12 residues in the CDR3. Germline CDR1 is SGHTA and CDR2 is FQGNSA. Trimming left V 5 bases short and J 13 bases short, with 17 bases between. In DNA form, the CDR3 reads TGTGCCAGCAGCCCCTTTGGACTAATGGTTTTCTTT. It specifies CASSPFGLMVFF.

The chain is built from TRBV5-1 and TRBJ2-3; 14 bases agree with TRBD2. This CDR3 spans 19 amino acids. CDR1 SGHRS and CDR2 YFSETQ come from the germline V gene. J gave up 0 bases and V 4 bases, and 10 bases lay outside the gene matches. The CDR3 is CASSPEGTSGRKSTDTQYF. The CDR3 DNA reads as TGCGCCAGCAGCCCGGAGGGGACTAGCGGGAGAAAAAGCACAGATACGCAGTATTTT. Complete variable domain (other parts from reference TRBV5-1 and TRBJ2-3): KAGVTQTPRYLIKTRGQQVTLSCSPISGHRSVSWYQQTPGQGLQFLFEYFSETQRNKGNFPGRFSGRQFSNSRSEMNVSTLELGDSALYLCASSPEGTSGRKSTDTQYFGPGTRLTVL.

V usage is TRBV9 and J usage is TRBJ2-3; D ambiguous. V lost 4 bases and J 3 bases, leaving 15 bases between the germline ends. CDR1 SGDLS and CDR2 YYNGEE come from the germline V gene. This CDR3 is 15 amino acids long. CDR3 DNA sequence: TGTGCCAGCAGCCCCTCCCCGAGTTGGACAGATACGCAGTATTTT. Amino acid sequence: CASSPSPSWTDTQYF.

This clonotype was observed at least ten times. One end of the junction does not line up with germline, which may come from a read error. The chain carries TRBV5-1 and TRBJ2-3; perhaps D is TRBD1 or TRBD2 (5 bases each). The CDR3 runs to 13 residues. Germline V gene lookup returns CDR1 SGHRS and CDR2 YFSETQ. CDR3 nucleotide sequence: TGTGCCAGCAGCTTAGAGGGGTCAGATACGCAGTATTTT. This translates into CASSLEGSDTQYF.

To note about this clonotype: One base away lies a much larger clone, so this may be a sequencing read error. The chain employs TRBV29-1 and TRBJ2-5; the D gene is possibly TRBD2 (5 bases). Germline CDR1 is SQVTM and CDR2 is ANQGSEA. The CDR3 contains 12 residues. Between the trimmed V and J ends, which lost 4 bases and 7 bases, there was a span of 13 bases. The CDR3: CSVGSGIGTQYF. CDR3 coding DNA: TGCAGCGTTGGATCCGGGATTGGGACCCAGTACTTC.